Below, 13 T cell receptor beta chains from the same sample are listed, as sequenced in a study of cytomegalovirus exposure and HLA in healthy donors. Assay used: immunoSEQ multiplex PCR; TCRdb lists only in-frame clones, some missing. The sample lists 150,000 to 250,000 clones; around 84% were seen once. Material for sequencing was PBMCs. These receptor sequences come from a woman aged 30 to 39 in good health and CMV-seropositive.

This chain joins TRBV11-2 and TRBJ2-1; TRBD1 might be the D (6 bases). Trimming removed 4 bases from V and 9 bases from J, with 13 bases in between. The CDR3 spans 13 residues. Germline CDR1 is SGHAT and CDR2 is FQNNGV. As DNA, the CDR3 is TGTGCCAGCAGCTCGACAGGTTGGGGTGAGCAGTTCTTC. Amino acids: CASSSTGWGEQFF.

The V and J genes are TRBV6-1 and TRBJ1-1; 8 nucleotides match TRBD1. The CDR3 is 14 amino acids. Looked up from germline, CDR1 is MNHNS and CDR2 is SASEGT. V shed 1 base, J shed 6 bases, and the junction held 4 bases outside the gene matches. The CDR3 DNA sequence: TGTGCCAGCAGTGAAGTTTACAGGGGGGCTGAAGCTTTCTTT. Protein sequence: CASSEVYRGAEAFF.

V and J are TRBV6-5 and TRBJ2-1; 14 nucleotides match TRBD2. Germline V CDR1 and CDR2: MNHEY, SVGAGI. The CDR3 is made up of 15 amino acids. V trimming: 5 bases; J trimming: 7 bases; junction bases outside the gene matches: 4. The CDR3 spells CASSAGTSGRNEQFF. The DNA of the CDR3 is TGTGCCAGCAGTGCCGGGACTAGCGGGAGAAATGAGCAGTTCTTC.

This chain connects TRBV7-8 to TRBJ1-2, with D possibly matching TRBD1 (6 bases). Germline CDR1 is SGHVS and CDR2 is FQNEAQ. Trimming left V 1 base short and J 5 bases short, with 14 bases between. This CDR3 region has 15 residues. This CDR3 reads CASSLGGGRQYGYTF. In DNA form, the CDR3 reads TGTGCCAGCAGCTTAGGAGGGGGACGGCAATATGGCTACACCTTC.

This chain connects TRBV5-1 to TRBJ2-2; TRBD2 matches at 9 bases. The V gene's germline CDR1 is SGHRS and CDR2 YFSETQ. The trim removed 0 bases at V and 1 base at J, leaving 4 bases unmatched. The CDR3 spans 17 residues. The DNA of the CDR3 is TGCGCCAGCAGCTTGGGGTTAGCGGGGGTGAACACCGGGGAGCTGTTTTTT. This translates into CASSLGLAGVNTGELFF. The variable domain in full, with the rest retrieved from reference TRBV5-1 and TRBJ2-2, is KAGVTQTPRYLIKTRGQQVTLSCSPISGHRSVSWYQQTPGQGLQFLFEYFSETQRNKGNFPGRFSGRQFSNSRSEMNVSTLELGDSALYLCASSLGLAGVNTGELFFGEGSRLTVL.

This clone showed up just a few times. The chain is built from TRBV7-9 and TRBJ1-1; D unclear. Germline V gene sequence: CDR1 SEHNR, CDR2 FQNEAQ (reference sequence). V was clipped by 2 bases and J by 1 base, with 11 bases between them. The CDR3 is 15 residues long. As DNA, the CDR3 is TGTGCCAGCAGCTTAATTGACATCTCGAACACTGAAGCTTTCTTT. Translating it yields CASSLIDISNTEAFF.

The chain is built from TRBV5-1 and TRBJ2-5, with TRBD2 matching 11 bases. J lost 2 bases, V lost 0 bases, and 0 bases had no gene match. The CDR3 is 15 residues long. CDR1 is SGHRS and CDR2 is YFSETQ in the germline V gene. The CDR3, as DNA: TGCGCCAGCAGCTTGGGACTAGCGGGGCAAGAGACCCAGTACTTC. Translation: CASSLGLAGQETQYF.

This clone has a single count. The V gene is TRBV29-1, the J gene TRBJ1-3; D uncertain. CDR1 is SQVTM and CDR2 is ANQGSEA in the germline V gene. This CDR3 has 12 amino acids. Trimming left V 7 bases short and J 4 bases short, with 11 bases between. The CDR3 DNA is TGCAGCGCCGTGGGAGACGGAAACACCATATATTTT. It codes for CSAVGDGNTIYF.

The rearrangement joins TRBV7-2 to TRBJ2-7, with 12 bases that match TRBD2. This CDR3 spans 14 amino acids. CDR1 and CDR2 from the germline V gene are SGHTA and FQGNSA. The J segment lost 2 bases and the V segment lost 5 bases, leaving 1 base of the junction unmatched. CDR3 nucleotides: TGTGCCAGCAGCCGGACTAGCGGGACCTACGAGCAGTACTTC. It codes for CASSRTSGTYEQYF.

The chain is built from TRBV5-4 and TRBJ1-2; 7 bases line up with TRBD1. CDR3 length: 13 amino acids. After removal of 4 bases from V and 7 bases from J, the junction contained 7 bases not matched to a gene. The V gene's germline CDR1 is SGHNT and CDR2 YYREEE (reference sequence). CDR3 sequence: CASSREDRSGYTF. CDR3 nucleotides: TGTGCCAGCAGCAGGGAGGACAGGAGTGGCTACACCTTC.

This rearrangement joins TRBV29-1 to TRBJ2-7, with 7 positions matching TRBD2. Germline V gives CDR1 SQVTM, CDR2 ANQGSEA. The CDR3 totals 12 residues. With V trimmed by 4 bases and J by 2 bases, 2 bases remained unmatched. The CDR3 region is CSVGTSPYEQYF. The CDR3 DNA reads TGCAGCGTTGGGACTAGTCCCTACGAGCAGTACTTC.

V gene TRBV9 combines with J gene TRBJ2-6; 8 nucleotides agree with TRBD1. CDR1 and CDR2 from the germline V gene are SGDLS and YYNGEE. The CDR3 length is 18 residues. Trimming cost V 4 bases and J 0 bases; bases outside gene matches: 9. The CDR3 DNA follows: TGTGCCAGCAGCCCCAGGACAGGGAGGTCCTCTGGGGCCAACGTCCTGACTTTC. It yields the protein CASSPRTGRSSGANVLTF.

The chain employs TRBV6-5 and TRBJ2-5; TRBD2 is a possible D gene (6 bases). Trimming shortened V by 4 bases and J by 10 bases, and 16 bases separated the two germline ends. Germline loops: CDR1 MNHEY, CDR2 SVGAGI. This CDR3 contains 13 residues. This chain's CDR3 is CASSFTRPGDQYF. In nucleotides, the CDR3 is TGTGCCAGCAGTTTTACACGGCCGGGGGACCAGTACTTC.